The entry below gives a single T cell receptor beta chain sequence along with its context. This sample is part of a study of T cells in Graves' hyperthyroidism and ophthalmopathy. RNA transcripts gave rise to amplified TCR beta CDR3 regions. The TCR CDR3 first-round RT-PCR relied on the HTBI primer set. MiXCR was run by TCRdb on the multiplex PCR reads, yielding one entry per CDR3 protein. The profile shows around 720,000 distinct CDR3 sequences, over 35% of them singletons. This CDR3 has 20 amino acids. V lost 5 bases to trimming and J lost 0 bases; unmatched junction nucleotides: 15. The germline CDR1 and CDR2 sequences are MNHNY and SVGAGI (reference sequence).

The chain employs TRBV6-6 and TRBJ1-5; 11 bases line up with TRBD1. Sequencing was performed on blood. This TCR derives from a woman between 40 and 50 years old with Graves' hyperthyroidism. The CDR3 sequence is CASSRERTGGSSYSNQPQHF. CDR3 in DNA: TGTGCCAGCAGTCGCGAAAGGACAGGGGGCTCCTCTTATAGCAATCAGCCCCAGCATTTT.